One sample yielded the 30 T cell receptor beta chains listed below, sequenced in a study of stem cell transplantation in POMP-related autoinflammatory disease. Some clones are missing from TCRdb's copy, which holds only in-frame ones; the method was immunoSEQ multiplex PCR. The repertoire holds over 60,000 clones, with about nine tenths as singletons. Specimen: CD4+ T cells from PBMCs, collected after stem cell transplantation. These receptors were obtained from a human patient with POMP-related autoinflammation and immune dysregulation (PRAID). Some T cells may be provided by the graft donor.

This rearrangement joins TRBV6-1 to TRBJ2-2; D remains ambiguous. V dropped 1 base and J dropped 4 bases, with 7 bases sitting between them. The CDR3 loop spans 14 amino acids. CDR1 MNHNS and CDR2 SASEGT come from the germline V gene. The CDR3 here is CASSEVSGTGELFF. CDR3 nucleotides: TGTGCCAGCAGTGAAGTTTCCGGCACCGGGGAGCTGTTTTTT.

The chain links TRBV10-2 to TRBJ2-3; D is undetermined. V was clipped by 6 bases and J by 5 bases, with 12 bases between them. The CDR3 totals 13 residues. The V gene's germline CDR1 is WSHSY and CDR2 SAAADI. The CDR3 loop reads CASSDPDLDTQYF. The CDR3, as DNA: TGCGCCAGCAGCGACCCGGATTTAGATACGCAGTATTTT.

Here the CDR3 reads CASRPLGTSPEQFF. The DNA of the CDR3 is TGTGCCAGCAGACCCCTGGGGACTAGCCCAGAGCAGTTCTTC. The rearrangement joins TRBV27 to TRBJ2-1; 9 bases are shared with TRBD2. The CDR3 runs to 14 residues. V shed 6 bases, J shed 10 bases, and the junction held 10 bases outside the gene matches. Germline CDR1 reads MNHEY; CDR2 reads SMNVEV (reference sequence).

The V gene is TRBV2, the J gene TRBJ2-2, with D possibly TRBD1 on 6 matching bases. The CDR3 is 14 amino acids. Trimming cost V 9 bases and J 7 bases, with 18 bases left between them. Germline V gene lookup returns CDR1 SNHLY and CDR2 FYNNEI. The DNA for the CDR3 is TGTGCCAGTTCTTTAGGACAGCTATACGGGGAGCTGTTTTTT. This codes for CASSLGQLYGELFF.

The chain employs TRBV11-3 and TRBJ2-2, with a possible D match to TRBD1 (5 bases). The CDR3 covers 17 residues. V was shortened by 3 bases and J by 1 base, with 15 bases between the two germline ends. Germline loops: CDR1 SGHNT, CDR2 YENEEA. DNA of the CDR3: TGTGCCAGCAGCTTTAGCCCGGACACAAAGAACACCGGGGAGCTGTTTTTT. Its protein product is CASSFSPDTKNTGELFF.

The chain combines TRBV20-1 with TRBJ2-7; the D gene is possibly TRBD2 (5 bases). Germline CDR1 reads DFQATT; CDR2 reads SNEGSKA (reference sequence). Trimming left V 1 base short and J 5 bases short, with 6 bases between. The length of the CDR3 is 11 residues. Here the CDR3 DNA reads TGCAGTGCTAGAGGAGGGAACGAGCAGTACGTC. It is translated as CSARGGNEQYV.

V and J are TRBV28 and TRBJ2-7; D possibly corresponds to TRBD1 (6 bases). Germline V lookup: CDR1 MDHEN, CDR2 SYDVKM. Trimming shortened V by 6 bases and J by 0 bases, and 15 bases separated the two germline ends. CDR3 length: 15 amino acids. CDR3 coding DNA: TGTGCCAGCAGCCTCCCGGGACACTTCTCCTACGAGCAGTACTTC. Amino acid sequence: CASSLPGHFSYEQYF.

The chain combines TRBV2 with TRBJ2-1, with D maybe TRBD2 (6 bases). V lost 7 bases and J lost 3, with 16 bases in between. The CDR3 runs 15 residues. Looked up from germline, CDR1 is SNHLY and CDR2 is FYNNEI. The CDR3 sequence: CASTEGLPLYNEQFF. CDR3 in DNA: TGTGCCAGCACTGAGGGACTTCCACTCTACAATGAGCAGTTCTTC.

The genes are TRBV2 and TRBJ2-1; the match to TRBD2 covers 12 bases. From germline, CDR1 is SNHLY and CDR2 FYNNEI. V was pared by 6 bases and J by 8 bases, with 14 bases of the junction left unmatched. This CDR3 is built from 17 residues. DNA of the CDR3: TGTGCCAGCAGAGAGGATAGACTAGCGGGGGACGGGGATGAGCAGTTCTTC. The encoded protein is CASREDRLAGDGDEQFF.

The V and J genes are TRBV5-1 and TRBJ1-1; D unclear. Germline lookup yields CDR1 SGHRS and CDR2 YFSETQ. The CDR3 consists of 14 residues. V lost 0 bases to trimming and J lost 3 bases, with 9 bases between them. CDR3 in DNA: TGCGCCAGCAGCTTGGGGGGTGGGGACACTGAAGCTTTCTTT. It encodes CASSLGGGDTEAFF.

CDR3 sequence reads: CATSDLPAGQIPLHSGANVLTF. DNA of the CDR3: TGTGCCACCAGTGATTTGCCGGCCGGACAAATTCCTCTTCACTCTGGGGCCAACGTCCTGACTTTC. The chain carries TRBV24-1 and TRBJ2-6; TRBD1 might be the D (5 bases). CDR1 is KGHDR, CDR2 SFDVKD, per germline. Trimming shortened V by 0 bases and J by 0 bases, and 23 bases separated the two germline ends. This CDR3 is built from 22 residues.

The rearrangement uses TRBV27 and TRBJ2-7; 7 bases are shared with TRBD2. V gave up 2 bases and J gave up 0 bases; unmatched junction bases: 4. Germline CDR1 and CDR2: MNHEY and SMNVEV (reference sequence). CDR3 size: 15 residues. The CDR3 DNA follows: TGTGCCAGCAGTTTAAAGGGAGGGAGCTCCTACGAGCAGTACTTC. Its translation: CASSLKGGSSYEQYF.

J is TRBJ2-5 and V is TRBV5-1; 8 bases align to TRBD2. The CDR3 contains 18 residues. CDR1 is SGHRS, CDR2 YFSETQ, per germline. Germline trimming cut 0 bases from V and 0 bases from J; bases unmatched to any gene: 10. CDR3 residues: CASSLVGLATLHQETQYF. The CDR3 DNA reads as TGCGCCAGCAGCTTGGTTGGACTAGCCACCCTCCACCAAGAGACCCAGTACTTC.

V usage is TRBV2 and J usage is TRBJ2-3; 7 bases map to TRBD1. Germline V gene data show CDR1 as SNHLY and CDR2 as FYNNEI. V shed 5 bases and J 5 bases; nucleotides not matched to a gene: 10. The CDR3 spans 15 residues. The CDR3 bases are TGTGCCAGCAGTAGAGACAGGGTTTTGGGAGATACGCAGTATTTT. Protein: CASSRDRVLGDTQYF.

The rearrangement uses TRBV11-2 and TRBJ1-4; unclear D gene. V lost 5 bases to trimming and J lost 7 bases, with 14 bases between them. The germline V gene has CDR1 SGHAT and CDR2 FQNNGV. The CDR3 spans 14 residues. The CDR3 bases are TGTGCCAGCAGCCCTGGGTGGGGAAGTGAAAAACTGTTTTTT. It translates to CASSPGWGSEKLFF.

The chain carries TRBV28 and TRBJ2-3, with D perhaps being TRBD1 or TRBD2 (5 bases each). CDR3 length equals 14 residues. Germline CDR1 is MDHEN and CDR2 is SYDVKM. V lost 7 bases and J 3 bases, leaving 14 bases between the germline ends. CDR3 bases: TGTGCCAGCATCCTGGGGCGGACTACAGATACGCAGTATTTT. Translation gives CASILGRTTDTQYF.

In nucleotides, the CDR3 is TGTGCCAGCAGTCCTGGCGGACTAGGGTCAAAAGATACGCAGTATTTT. Its protein is CASSPGGLGSKDTQYF. The rearrangement joins TRBV28 to TRBJ2-3; 7 nucleotides line up with TRBD2. CDR3 length equals 16 residues. Germline V gene data show CDR1 as MDHEN and CDR2 as SYDVKM. The V segment lost 5 bases and the J segment 5 bases; nucleotides outside the gene matches: 13.

The chain joins TRBV6-5 to TRBJ2-5; D might be TRBD1 (6 bases). Looked up from germline, CDR1 is MNHEY and CDR2 is SVGAGI. V lost 1 base and J 1 base, leaving 10 bases between the germline ends. This CDR3 has 15 residues. The CDR3 region has the DNA TGTGCCAGCAGTTACTATACAGGGACCCAAGAGACCCAGTACTTC. As protein: CASSYYTGTQETQYF.

CDR3 bases: TGTGCCAGCAGTGAATTAACAGGGTATTTGAACACTGAAGCTTTCTTT. The encoded protein is CASSELTGYLNTEAFF. The J gene is TRBJ1-1, the V gene TRBV2; possibly TRBD1 for D (6 bases). The CDR3 has 16 residues. From germline, CDR1 is SNHLY and CDR2 FYNNEI. V was shortened by 2 bases and J by 0 bases, with 13 bases between the two germline ends.

This clone was recorded once. V gene TRBV16 combines with J gene TRBJ1-6; 8 bases are a match to TRBD1. CDR1 KGHSY and CDR2 FQNENV come from the germline V gene. The CDR3 contains 17 residues. With V trimmed by 3 bases and J by 7 bases, 11 bases remained unmatched. The CDR3 region has the DNA TGTGCCAGCAGCCAGATGCCGGGACAGGTGTTGAATTCACCCCTCCACTTT. This encodes CASSQMPGQVLNSPLHF.

The CDR3 region has the DNA TGTGCCAGCACCTCCATACTGGGGGTTGGGTACGAGCAGTACTTC. Translating gives CASTSILGVGYEQYF. This rearrangement joins TRBV28 to TRBJ2-7; D may match TRBD1 or TRBD2 (5 bases each). With 7 bases removed from V and 4 bases from J, the gap between germline ends came to 20 bases. Germline V CDR1 and CDR2: MDHEN, SYDVKM. CDR3 length equals 15 residues. The complete variable domain, with remaining parts taken from reference TRBV28 and TRBJ2-7, reads DVKVTQSSRYLVKRTGEKVFLECVQDMDHENMFWYRQDPGLGLRLIYFSYDVKMKEKGDIPEGYSVSREKKERFSLILESASTNQTSMYLCASTSILGVGYEQYFGPGTRLTVT.

A few counts support this clone. This chain links TRBV4-2 with TRBJ1-1; no clear D gene. The germline CDR1 and CDR2 sequences are LGHNA and YNFKEQ. The CDR3 covers 15 residues. Trimming cost V 3 bases and J 1 base, with 12 bases left between them. The CDR3 bases are TGTGCCAGCAGCCATACAACTCCCGGGAACACTGAAGCTTTCTTT. Amino acid sequence: CASSHTTPGNTEAFF.

The gene calls are TRBV18 and TRBJ2-1, with 11 bases lining up with TRBD2. CDR1 and CDR2 from the germline V gene are KGHSH and LQKENI. The CDR3 runs 15 residues. V was clipped by 2 bases and J by 8 bases; unmatched bases: 5. This chain's CDR3 is CASSPGLAGGDEQFF. Here the CDR3 DNA reads TGTGCCAGCTCACCAGGATTAGCGGGAGGGGATGAGCAGTTCTTC.

This rearrangement joins TRBV12-5 to TRBJ2-1; 7 nucleotides agree with TRBD2. The CDR3 totals 12 residues. Germline V gives CDR1 LGHNT, CDR2 FRNRAP. Trimming took 4 bases from V and 8 from J; bases not matched to a gene: 2. The CDR3 DNA sequence: TGTGCTAGTGGTTGGGGGAGGGATGAGCAGTTCTTC. It codes for CASGWGRDEQFF.

The rearrangement uses TRBV18 and TRBJ1-3; 8 nucleotides align to TRBD1. From germline, CDR1 is KGHSH and CDR2 LQKENI. V dropped 3 bases and J dropped 0; count of bases not matched to a gene: 7. This CDR3 is built from 17 residues. CDR3 loop: CASSPRTGTFSGNTIYF. Here the CDR3 DNA reads TGTGCCAGCTCACCCCGGACAGGGACCTTCTCTGGAAACACCATATATTTT.

V usage is TRBV2 and J usage is TRBJ2-5, with D unclear. Between the trimmed V and J ends, which lost 4 bases and 4 bases, there was a span of 10 bases. CDR1 is SNHLY, CDR2 FYNNEI, per germline. CDR3 length: 13 amino acids. CDR3 amino acids: CASSVRPAETQYF. CDR3 nucleotide sequence: TGTGCCAGCAGTGTCAGGCCTGCAGAGACCCAGTACTTC.

The CDR3 DNA reads TGTGCCAGCAGCTACGGACAGGGTGAGACCCAGTACTTC. Amino acid sequence: CASSYGQGETQYF. V usage is TRBV11-2 and J usage is TRBJ2-5; 8 nucleotides agree with TRBD1. Germline V gene data show CDR1 as SGHAT and CDR2 as FQNNGV. V gave up 4 bases and J gave up 5 bases; unmatched junction bases: 3. The CDR3 runs to 13 residues. Full variable domain (missing parts from reference TRBV11-2 and TRBJ2-5): EAGVAQSPRYKIIEKRQSVAFWCNPISGHATLYWYQQILGQGPKLLIQFQNNGVVDDSQLPKDRFSAERLKGVDSTLKIQPAKLEDSAVYLCASSYGQGETQYFGPGTRLLVL.

The chain has TRBV24-1 and TRBJ2-3; D unresolved. V lost 5 bases, J lost 0 bases, and 8 bases lay in between. The CDR3 contains 14 residues. Germline values: CDR1 KGHDR, CDR2 SFDVKD. CDR3 nucleotide sequence: TGTGCCACCAGTGGGGCCGGGAGCACAGATACGCAGTATTTT. It codes for CATSGAGSTDTQYF.

The chain uses TRBV15 and TRBJ2-3; 9 bases map to TRBD1. Unmatched junction bases numbered 7, after V lost 4 bases and J lost 5 bases. CDR1 LNHNV and CDR2 YYDKDF come from the germline V gene (reference sequence). The CDR3 is 15 residues long. The CDR3 DNA reads TGTGCCACCAGCATAGACAGGGGGATTGGAGATACGCAGTATTTT. As protein: CATSIDRGIGDTQYF.

This chain connects TRBV28 to TRBJ1-4; TRBD1 might be the D (5 bases). Germline V gene data show CDR1 as MDHEN and CDR2 as SYDVKM. Between the trimmed V and J ends, which lost 3 bases and 0 bases, there was a span of 17 bases. The CDR3 covers 18 residues. The CDR3 reads CASSLVQGLLSTNEKLFF. CDR3 coding DNA: TGTGCCAGCAGTTTGGTTCAGGGACTACTCTCAACTAATGAAAAACTGTTTTTT.